The 2 T cell receptor beta chains below all came from one sample that was sequenced in a study of molecular identifiers for immune sequencing clone quantification. TCRdb reprocessed the PCR reads via MiXCR and lists one record per CDR3 protein. The table records 60,000 to 70,000 distinct CDR3 sequences, under 20% of them present only once. Sequencing was done on a sample of naive CD8+ T cells from blood, with Jurkat cell RNA spiked in. Subset indicated: FACS-sorted CD8+CD4-CCR7+CD45RA+ naive T cells. These receptors were taken from a human donor in good health. Some libraries in this study had Jurkat cell RNA spiked in.

This clonotype was picked up many times. Here the CDR3 reads CSATLTPLADTQYF. The DNA of the CDR3 is TGCAGTGCTACTCTCACTCCGCTCGCAGATACGCAGTATTTT. J is TRBJ2-3 and V is TRBV20-1; D ambiguous. Germline V gene lookup returns CDR1 DFQATT and CDR2 SNEGSKA (reference sequence). This CDR3 region has 14 residues. V dropped 4 bases and J dropped 4 bases, with 15 bases sitting between them.

This clonotype was found a few times. A much larger clone sits a single nucleotide away, making a read error possible. The CDR3 DNA reads TGTGCCTGTAGACTAGTGGATTACAATGAGCAGTTCTTC. Its protein is CACRLVDYNEQFF. The rearrangement links TRBV30 to TRBJ2-1; D possibly corresponds to TRBD2 (6 bases). V was shortened by 6 bases and J by 4 bases, with 13 bases between the two germline ends. The CDR3 consists of 13 residues. The V gene's germline CDR1 is GTSNPN and CDR2 SVGIG (reference sequence).